This T cell receptor beta chain was observed in a study of T cells in narcolepsy. Whole-study findings and limits: Autoreactive clone sequences were missing from some blood memory CD4+ repertoires.

This clone was observed once. Its specificity is not known. Measured with immunoSEQ multiplex PCR; TCRdb has only the in-frame clones, and not every one. The data show about 32,000 clones, 75% to 90% seen once. The ends were cut back, 5 bases at V and 3 bases at J, with 8 bases in the middle. Germline V gives CDR1 MNHNS, CDR2 SASEGT. This CDR3 region has 12 residues. The V and J genes are TRBV6-1 and TRBJ2-7; no firm D call. The TCR was taken from a human donor in good health. Sequenced: memory (CD45RA-) CD4+ T cells from blood. The CDR3 protein is CASSTLLYEQYF. In DNA form, the CDR3 reads TGTGCCAGCAGTACACTTCTCTACGAGCAGTACTTC.